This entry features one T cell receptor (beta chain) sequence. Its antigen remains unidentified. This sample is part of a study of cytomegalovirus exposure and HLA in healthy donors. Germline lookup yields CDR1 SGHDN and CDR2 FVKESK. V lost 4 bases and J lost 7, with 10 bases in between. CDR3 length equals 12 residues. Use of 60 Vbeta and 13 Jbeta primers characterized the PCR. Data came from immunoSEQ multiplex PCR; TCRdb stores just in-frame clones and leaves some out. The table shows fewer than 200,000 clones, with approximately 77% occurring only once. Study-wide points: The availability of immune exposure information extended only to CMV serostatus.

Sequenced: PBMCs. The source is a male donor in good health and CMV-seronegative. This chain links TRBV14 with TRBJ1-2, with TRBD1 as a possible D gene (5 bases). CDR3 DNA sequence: TGTGCCAGCAGCCGCGGGGCGGCTGGCTACACCTTC. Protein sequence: CASSRGAAGYTF.